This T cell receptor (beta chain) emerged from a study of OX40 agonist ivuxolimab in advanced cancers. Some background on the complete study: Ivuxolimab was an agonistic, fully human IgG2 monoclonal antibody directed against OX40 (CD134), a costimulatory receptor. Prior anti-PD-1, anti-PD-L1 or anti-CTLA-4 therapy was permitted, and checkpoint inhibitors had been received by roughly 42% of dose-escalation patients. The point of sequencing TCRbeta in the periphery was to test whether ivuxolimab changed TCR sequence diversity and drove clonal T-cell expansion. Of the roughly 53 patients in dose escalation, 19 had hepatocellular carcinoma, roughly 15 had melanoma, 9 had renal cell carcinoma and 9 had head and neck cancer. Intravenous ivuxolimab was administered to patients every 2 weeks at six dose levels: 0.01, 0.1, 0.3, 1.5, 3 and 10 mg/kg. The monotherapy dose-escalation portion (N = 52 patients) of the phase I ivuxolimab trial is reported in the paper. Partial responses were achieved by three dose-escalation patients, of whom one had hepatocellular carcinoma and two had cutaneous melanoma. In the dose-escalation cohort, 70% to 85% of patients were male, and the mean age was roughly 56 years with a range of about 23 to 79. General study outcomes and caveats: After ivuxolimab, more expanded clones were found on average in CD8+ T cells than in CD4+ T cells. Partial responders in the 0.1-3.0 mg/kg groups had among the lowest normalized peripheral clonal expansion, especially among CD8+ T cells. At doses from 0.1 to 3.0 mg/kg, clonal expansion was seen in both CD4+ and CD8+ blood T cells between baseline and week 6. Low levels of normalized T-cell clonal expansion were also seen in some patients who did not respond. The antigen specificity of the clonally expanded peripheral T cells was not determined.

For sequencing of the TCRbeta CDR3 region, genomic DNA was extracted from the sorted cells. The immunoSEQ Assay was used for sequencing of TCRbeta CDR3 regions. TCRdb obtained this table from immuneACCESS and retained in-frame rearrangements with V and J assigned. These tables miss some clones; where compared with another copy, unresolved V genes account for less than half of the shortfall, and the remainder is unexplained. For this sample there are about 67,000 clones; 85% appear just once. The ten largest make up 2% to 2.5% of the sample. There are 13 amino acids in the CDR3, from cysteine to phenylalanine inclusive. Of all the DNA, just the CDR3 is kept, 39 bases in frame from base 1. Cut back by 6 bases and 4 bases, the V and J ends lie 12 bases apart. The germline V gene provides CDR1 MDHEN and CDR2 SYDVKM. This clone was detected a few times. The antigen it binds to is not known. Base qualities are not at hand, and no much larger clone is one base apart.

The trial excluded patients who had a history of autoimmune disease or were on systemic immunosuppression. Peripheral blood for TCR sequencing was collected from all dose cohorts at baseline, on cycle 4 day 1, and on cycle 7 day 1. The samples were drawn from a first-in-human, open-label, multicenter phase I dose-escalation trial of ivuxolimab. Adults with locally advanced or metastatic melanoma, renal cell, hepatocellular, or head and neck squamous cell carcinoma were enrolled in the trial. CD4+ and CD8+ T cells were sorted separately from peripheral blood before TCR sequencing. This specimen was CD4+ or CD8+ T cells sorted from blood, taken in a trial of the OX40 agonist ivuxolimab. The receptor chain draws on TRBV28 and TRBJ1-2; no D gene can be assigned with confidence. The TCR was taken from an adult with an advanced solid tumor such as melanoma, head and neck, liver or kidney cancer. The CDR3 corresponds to CASRLRGIYGYTF. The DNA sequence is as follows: TGTGCCAGCAGACTCAGAGGGATCTATGGCTACACCTTC.